The present TCR beta chain was sequenced within a study of blood T cell repertoires in COVID-19. Original analysis: Cell counts per sample came from amplifying reference gene primers. The assay was immunoSEQ multiplex PCR, and TCRdb's table has in-frame clones only and misses some. V and J calls and clone size are as listed in that table; D and trimming were resolved from the DNA. The sample lists some 300,000 clones, under 90% occurring once. The CDR3 consists of 15 residues. J gave up 5 bases and V 5 bases, and 8 bases lay outside the gene matches. Germline CDR1 and CDR2: SEHNR and FQNEAQ (reference sequence). Participants reported their clinical history, and cohort assignment relied on those reports. Symptom resolution, clearance, or two negative PCRs marked donors in Cohort 3 as recovered.

This chain links TRBV7-9 with TRBJ2-5; 10 bases align to TRBD1. The sequenced sample consisted of PBMCs or T cells enriched from blood (not recorded which). This receptor was obtained from a woman aged 30 to 39 who had recovered from COVID-19. Here the CDR3 reads CASSLRTGGWETQYF. The CDR3 bases are TGTGCCAGCAGCCTTCGGACAGGGGGGTGGGAGACCCAGTACTTC.